This TCR beta chain was found in a study of shared clonotypes between healthy human individuals. Findings and caveats of the study: Collection of samples was limited to blood; tissue repertoires likely differ.

The CDR3 loop spans 16 amino acids. Per the germline V gene, CDR1 is MDHEN and CDR2 is SYDVKM. Profiled with immunoSEQ multiplex PCR; TCRdb holds only in-frame clones, not every one. The sample carries around 720,000 clones, roughly 72% recorded once. About this clone itself: The antigen remains undetermined.

Sample: memory CD4+ T cells sorted from blood. Subset defined: CD45RA-negative fraction. The sequence came from a woman in her twenties or thirties in good health. The V gene is TRBV28, the J gene TRBJ2-5; 15 bases are a match to TRBD2. The closer fit of TRBJ2-7 to the DNA end suggests the J call may be wrong. The CDR3 protein is CASSPGTSGRLYEQYF. The DNA for the CDR3 is TGTGCCAGCAGCCCAGGGACTAGCGGGAGGTTATACGAGCAGTACTTC.